One and the same sample provided the 9 T cell receptor beta chains below, sequenced in a study of technical replicates of blood from several donors (dated by TCRdb to about 2017). Library preparation used the immunoSEQ multiplex PCR assay. Drawn from immuneACCESS, this table holds only the in-frame rearrangements with V and J called that TCRdb kept. Clones are partly lost; checked studies trace under half to an unresolved V gene and leave the rest unexplained. This sample has tens of thousands of clones in its table, and about nine tenths of those were observed once. Under 0.3% of the sample lies in the top ten. Material: T cells isolated from PBMCs. All receptors derive from a human donor in good health.

The chain carries TRBV5-1 and TRBJ2-1; D is possibly TRBD2 (5 bases). Trimming removed 0 bases from V and 0 bases from J, with 10 bases in between. The CDR3 length is 16 residues. The germline gives CDR1 SGHRS, CDR2 YFSETQ. The CDR3 DNA reads TGCGCCAGCAGCTTGGCCTCGGGAAGCTCCTACAATGAGCAGTTCTTC. This encodes CASSLASGSSYNEQFF.

The chain combines TRBV6-1 with TRBJ2-6, with TRBD2 matching over 10 bases. With 4 bases clipped from V and 1 base from J, the junction kept 7 bases outside the gene matches. The length of the CDR3 is 18 residues. In germline, CDR1 is MNHNS, CDR2 SASEGT. The CDR3 loop reads CASSASGLALSGANVLTF. The CDR3 coding sequence is TGTGCCAGCAGTGCGTCGGGACTAGCGTTATCTGGGGCCAACGTCCTGACTTTC.

The chain combines TRBV7-2 with TRBJ2-7; D gene unclear. The germline V and J ends were trimmed by 5 bases and 0 bases, with 14 bases remaining between them. Germline CDR1 SGHTA, CDR2 FQGNSA. This CDR3 is 15 amino acids long. As DNA, the CDR3 is TGTGCCAGCAGCCCGGAGTCAGCGTCCTCCTACGAGCAGTACTTC. Its protein is CASSPESASSYEQYF.

The chain carries TRBV6-6 and TRBJ2-1; the match to TRBD2 covers 7 bases. J was trimmed by 0 bases and V by 11 bases; bases with no gene match: 13. Germline values: CDR1 MNHNY, CDR2 SVGAGI (reference sequence). The CDR3 covers 16 residues. The CDR3 is CAGASSGKSSYNEQFF. CDR3 nucleotides: TGTGCCGGCGCATCTAGCGGTAAGAGCTCCTACAATGAGCAGTTCTTC.

V gene TRBV2 combines with J gene TRBJ1-1, with D perhaps TRBD1 (5 bases). Germline V gene sequence: CDR1 SNHLY, CDR2 FYNNEI. The V gene lost 8 bases and the J gene lost 0 bases, with 13 bases spanning the gap. The length of the CDR3 is 14 residues. The DNA of the CDR3 is TGTGCCAGCCATAAGACGGACATGAACACTGAAGCTTTCTTT. Amino acid sequence: CASHKTDMNTEAFF.

This clone was counted once. V is TRBV29-1 and J is TRBJ2-4, with D perhaps matching TRBD1 (6 bases). The CDR3 contains 15 residues. V lost 4 bases, J lost 7 bases, and 20 bases lay in between. Germline-derived CDR1 and CDR2 are SQVTM and ANQGSEA. CDR3 DNA: TGCAGCGTTGCACATAGTCTAGGACAGAGGAACATTCAGTACTTC. Translating it yields CSVAHSLGQRNIQYF.

The rearrangement joins TRBV19 to TRBJ1-1; maybe TRBD1 (6 bases). The CDR3 spans 14 residues. Germline-derived CDR1 and CDR2 are LNHDA and SQIVND (reference sequence). The V gene lost 5 bases and the J gene lost 2 bases, with 12 bases spanning the gap. CDR3 amino acids: CASSYRTANTEAFF. DNA of the CDR3: TGTGCCAGTAGTTACAGGACAGCAAACACTGAAGCTTTCTTT.

This chain uses TRBV6-4 with TRBJ2-3; possibly TRBD1 for D (6 bases). With 0 bases removed from V and 2 bases from J, the gap between germline ends came to 9 bases. The CDR3 extends over 15 amino acids. CDR1 and CDR2 (germline): MRHNA, SNTAGT. The CDR3 region has the DNA TGTGCCAGCAGTGACTCGGGGACACTCACAGATACGCAGTATTTT. This translates into CASSDSGTLTDTQYF.

The rearrangement uses TRBV2 and TRBJ2-7; the match to TRBD2 covers 9 bases. CDR3 length: 17 residues. Trimming took 3 bases from V and 1 from J; bases not matched to a gene: 10. The germline CDR1 and CDR2 sequences are SNHLY and FYNNEI. CDR3 residues: CASSDLLAGMTSYEQYF. The CDR3 DNA sequence: TGTGCCAGCAGTGATCTTCTAGCGGGAATGACGTCCTACGAGCAGTACTTC.